The 7 T cell receptor beta chains in this list originate from one sample, sequenced in a study of shared clonotypes between healthy human individuals. TCRdb's copy holds only in-frame clones and misses some; the assay was immunoSEQ multiplex PCR. This table holds 1,500,000 or so clones, roughly 96% found once. The sequenced sample consisted of naive CD4+ T cells sorted from blood. Subset described: CD45RA+ positively selected. The receptor source for this set is a man younger than 45 in good health.

The genes are TRBV5-4 and TRBJ1-2; maybe TRBD1 (5 bases). Germline values: CDR1 SGHNT, CDR2 YYREEE (reference sequence). Trimming took 0 bases from V and 5 from J, leaving 17 bases between them. This CDR3 has 16 residues. This CDR3 is CASSLGGAGAKYGYTF. CDR3 DNA: TGTGCCAGCAGCTTGGGAGGGGCCGGCGCCAAATATGGCTACACCTTC. The whole variable domain, remainder taken from reference TRBV5-4 and TRBJ1-2, is ETGVTQSPTHLIKTRGQQVTLRCSSQSGHNTVSWYQQALGQGPQFIFQYYREEENGRGNFPPRFSGLQFPNYSSELNVNALELDDSALYLCASSLGGAGAKYGYTFGSGTRLTVV.

The chain links TRBV4-3 to TRBJ2-6, with TRBD1 identical over 7 bases. Germline CDR1 and CDR2: LGHNA and YSLEER. Trimming took 4 bases from V and 0 from J; bases not matched to a gene: 6. The CDR3 runs 17 residues. The CDR3, as DNA: TGCGCCAGCAGCCCCAGACAGGGAACCTCTGGGGCCAACGTCCTGACTTTC. Translation gives CASSPRQGTSGANVLTF.

This clone was found once. The chain joins TRBV2 to TRBJ2-2; maybe TRBD2 (5 bases). Germline V gene lookup returns CDR1 SNHLY and CDR2 FYNNEI. Trimming shortened V by 6 bases and J by 8 bases, and 13 bases separated the two germline ends. This CDR3 comprises 13 residues. The CDR3 bases are TGTGCCAGCAGGTCGAGGGTTCGGGGGGAGCTGTTTTTT. It translates to CASRSRVRGELFF. Complete variable domain (other parts from reference TRBV2 and TRBJ2-2): EPEVTQTPSHQVTQMGQEVILRCVPISNHLYFYWYRQILGQKVEFLVSFYNNEISEKSEIFDDQFSVERPDGSNFTLKIRSTKLEDSAMYFCASRSRVRGELFFGEGSRLTVL.

V is TRBV7-2 and J is TRBJ2-3, with 12 positions matching TRBD2. The CDR3 is made up of 17 amino acids. The germline gives CDR1 SGHTA, CDR2 FQGNSA. V was pared by 4 bases and J by 5 bases, with 10 bases of the junction left unmatched. The DNA of the CDR3 is TGTGCCAGCAGCTCCAGACTAGCGGGAGAGTTCATAGATACGCAGTATTTT. Amino acid sequence: CASSSRLAGEFIDTQYF.

CDR3 sequence reads: CASSLAPGAANTGELFF. DNA of the CDR3: TGTGCCAGCAGCTTAGCGCCGGGCGCCGCGAACACCGGGGAGCTGTTTTTT. The chain recombines TRBV7-2 with TRBJ2-2; D not resolved. CDR3 length equals 17 residues. Germline CDR1 is SGHTA and CDR2 is FQGNSA. V shed 0 bases and J shed 0 bases, with 11 bases lying between them.

The rearrangement links TRBV28 to TRBJ1-6; no firm D call. The CDR3 is 12 residues long. CDR1 is MDHEN, CDR2 SYDVKM, per germline. The V end was cut by 5 bases, the J end by 9 bases, with 8 bases between. The CDR3 sequence is CASSGRGSPLHF. As DNA, the CDR3 is TGTGCCAGCAGTGGGAGAGGTTCACCCCTCCACTTT.

This clone was recorded only once. The rearrangement joins TRBV12-5 to TRBJ1-3; weak D call: TRBD1 (6 bases). Trimming removed 6 bases at V and 2 bases at J, with 20 bases between. The CDR3 extends over 17 amino acids. Per the germline V gene, CDR1 is LGHNT and CDR2 is FRNRAP. The CDR3: CASGEFRQAGAGNTIYF. The CDR3 DNA is TGTGCTAGTGGGGAATTCCGACAGGCGGGGGCTGGAAACACCATATATTTT.